One and the same sample provided the 5 T cell receptor beta chains below, sequenced in a study of blood T cell repertoires in COVID-19 (dated by TCRdb to 2020 to 2022). Libraries were made using the immunoSEQ multiplex PCR assay. TCRdb provides this immuneACCESS table in a form limited to in-frame rearrangements. Some clones are lacking; in checked studies, under half of them reflect an unresolved V gene, and why the rest are absent is not known. In all, the sample holds 210,000 or so clones, and roughly 78% of those were seen once. The ten largest clones add up to about 2.8% of the sample. The specimen sequenced was peripheral blood. These receptors came from an elderly woman with active or convalescent COVID-19.

The rearrangement uses TRBV5-6 and TRBJ1-1; TRBD1 might be the D (5 bases). From germline, CDR1 is SGHDT and CDR2 YYEEEE. The CDR3 has 14 amino acids. Trimming left V 4 bases short and J 4 bases short, with 14 bases between. The chain's CDR3 is CASSRSGGRTEAFF. The CDR3 coding sequence is TGTGCCAGCAGCCGTAGCGGGGGACGCACTGAAGCTTTCTTT.

The gene calls are TRBV28 and TRBJ1-1; no clear D. CDR1 is MDHEN and CDR2 is SYDVKM in the germline V gene. CDR3 length equals 14 residues. With 5 bases removed from V and 5 bases from J, the gap between germline ends came to 15 bases. This CDR3 is CASSPSGVRTEAFF. The CDR3, as DNA: TGTGCCAGCAGTCCCAGCGGGGTGAGGACTGAAGCTTTCTTT.

This clone was recorded a few times. The genes are TRBV9 and TRBJ2-7; D is possibly TRBD1 (7 bases). The germline CDR1 and CDR2 sequences are SGDLS and YYNGEE. V dropped 4 bases and J dropped 5 bases, with 16 bases sitting between them. This CDR3 has 14 residues. CDR3: CASSPRTGGDEQYF. CDR3 in DNA: TGTGCCAGCAGCCCCCGGACAGGCGGGGACGAGCAGTACTTC.

This clone was recorded only once. This chain uses TRBV19 with TRBJ2-7, with D tentatively TRBD2 (5 bases). Trimming stripped 5 bases from V and 0 bases from J, with 17 bases between. The germline V gene has CDR1 LNHDA and CDR2 SQIVND (reference sequence). CDR3 length: 16 residues. The CDR3 is CASSSVSALNSYEQYF. The DNA of the CDR3 is TGTGCCAGTAGTTCGGTTAGCGCCCTGAACTCCTACGAGCAGTACTTC.

About this clone: This sample also contains other DNA sequences that code for the same CDR3. This chain uses TRBV5-1 with TRBJ1-1; the match to TRBD1 covers 9 bases. The CDR3 contains 15 residues. V gave up 0 bases and J gave up 4 bases; unmatched junction bases: 4. Germline CDR1 and CDR2: SGHRS and YFSETQ. The CDR3 DNA is TGCGCCAGCAGCTTGGAGACAGGGGGTCGCACTGAAGCTTTCTTT. It is translated as CASSLETGGRTEAFF. The full variable domain, completed using reference TRBV5-1 and TRBJ1-1, is KAGVTQTPRYLIKTRGQQVTLSCSPISGHRSVSWYQQTPGQGLQFLFEYFSETQRNKGNFPGRFSGRQFSNSRSEMNVSTLELGDSALYLCASSLETGGRTEAFFGQGTRLTVV.